The clone carrying this TCR beta chain has a handful of counts. At one end, the junction sequence differs from germline, possibly due to a read error. This entry is derived from a study of response to subunit inactivated influenza vaccine. TCRdb fed the RT-PCR reads into MiXCR, producing one record per CDR3 protein. This sample yields 150,000 to 200,000 distinct CDR3 sequences, of which roughly 12% are seen a single time; 25% to 35% belongs to the top ten. These data are also associated with another study on T cells expressing NK-cell markers. Per that study: UMIs accompanied the 5'RACE template switching by which TCR beta cDNA was made. Repertoires of TCR beta were obtained from T cells sorted as CD3+CD56+NKG2C+, CD3+CD56+NKG2C- and CD3+CD56-NKG2C+. Seven of the eight sequenced donors were HCMV-seropositive; one was seronegative. These clonotypes additionally ranked first within the CD3+CD56-NKG2C+ fraction of a handful of donors. The study left the HCMV specificity of expanded NKG2C+ T cell clones unresolved.

This specimen was CD8+ T cells sorted from PBMCs, taken 12 days after vaccination. This TCR derives from a man over 45 who received an inactivated influenza vaccine.

CDR3 sequence (DNA): TGCAGTGCCAGAGGTCCCAGCCTGGATGAAAAACTGTTTTTT. It codes for CSARGPSLDEKLFF. V and J are TRBV20-1 and TRBJ1-4; D gene unclear. Germline V CDR1 and CDR2: DFQATT, SNEGSKA (reference sequence). CDR3 length: 14 amino acids.